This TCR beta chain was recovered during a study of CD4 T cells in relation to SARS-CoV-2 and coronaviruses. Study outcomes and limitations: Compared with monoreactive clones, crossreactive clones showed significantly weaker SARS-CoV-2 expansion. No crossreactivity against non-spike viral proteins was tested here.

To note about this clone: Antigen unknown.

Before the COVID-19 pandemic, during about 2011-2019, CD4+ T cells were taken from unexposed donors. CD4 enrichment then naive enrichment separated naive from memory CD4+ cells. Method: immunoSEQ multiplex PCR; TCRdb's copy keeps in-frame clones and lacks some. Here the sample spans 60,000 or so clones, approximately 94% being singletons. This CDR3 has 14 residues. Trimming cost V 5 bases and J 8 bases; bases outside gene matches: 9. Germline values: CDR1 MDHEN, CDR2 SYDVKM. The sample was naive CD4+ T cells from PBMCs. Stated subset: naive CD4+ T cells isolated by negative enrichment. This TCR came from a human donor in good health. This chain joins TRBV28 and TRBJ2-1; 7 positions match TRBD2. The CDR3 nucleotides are TGTGCCAGCAGTCCCCCCACTAGCGACCATGAGCAGTTCTTC. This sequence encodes CASSPPTSDHEQFF.